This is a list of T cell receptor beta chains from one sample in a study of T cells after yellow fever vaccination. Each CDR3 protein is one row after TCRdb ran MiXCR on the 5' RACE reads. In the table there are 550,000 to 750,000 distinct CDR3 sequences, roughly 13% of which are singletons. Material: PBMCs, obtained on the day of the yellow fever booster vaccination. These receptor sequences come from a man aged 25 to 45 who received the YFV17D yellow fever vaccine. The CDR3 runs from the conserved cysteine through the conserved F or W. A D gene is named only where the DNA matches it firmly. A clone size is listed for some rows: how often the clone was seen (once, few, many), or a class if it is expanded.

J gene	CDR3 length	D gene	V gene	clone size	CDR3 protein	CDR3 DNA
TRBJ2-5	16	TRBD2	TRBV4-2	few	CASSQGGTSGQETQYF	TGTGCCAGCAGCCAAGGCGGGACTAGCGGCCAAGAGACCCAGTACTTC
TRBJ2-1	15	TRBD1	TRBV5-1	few	CASSFEGADYNEQFF	TGCGCCAGCAGCTTCGAGGGGGCCGATTACAATGAGCAGTTCTTC
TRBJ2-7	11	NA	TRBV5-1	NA	CASSAQFEQYF	TGCGCCAGCAGCGCCCAGTTCGAGCAGTACTTC
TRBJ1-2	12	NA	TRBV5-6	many	CASGKTNYGYTF	TGTGCCAGCGGGAAGACTAACTATGGCTACACCTTC
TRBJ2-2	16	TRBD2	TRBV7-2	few	CASSLVGGPSGGELFF	TGTGCCAGCAGCTTAGTGGGAGGGCCGAGTGGCGGGGAGCTGTTTTTT
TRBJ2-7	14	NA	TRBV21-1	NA	CASSKRKGDYEQYF	TGTGCCAGCAGCAAAAGGAAGGGGGACTACGAGCAGTACTTC
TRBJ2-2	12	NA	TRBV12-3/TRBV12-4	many	CASTSNTGELFF	TGTGCCAGCACCTCGAACACCGGGGAGCTGTTTTTT
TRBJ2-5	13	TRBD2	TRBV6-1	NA	CASAAGAQETQYF	TGTGCCAGCGCCGCGGGAGCCCAAGAGACCCAGTACTTC
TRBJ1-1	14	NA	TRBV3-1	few	CASSQDSAGTEAFF	TGTGCCAGCAGCCAAGATTCCGCGGGCACTGAAGCTTTCTTT
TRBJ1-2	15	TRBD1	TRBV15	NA	CATSPGGQGYYGYTF	TGTGCCACCAGCCCAGGGGGACAGGGATACTATGGCTACACCTTC
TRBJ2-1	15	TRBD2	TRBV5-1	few	CASSLVTSGNYEQFF	TGCGCCAGCAGCTTAGTGACTAGCGGGAACTATGAGCAGTTCTTC
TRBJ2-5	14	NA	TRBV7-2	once	CASSFGAHKETLYF	TGTGCCAGCAGCTTTGGTGCTCACAAAGAGACCCTGTACTTC
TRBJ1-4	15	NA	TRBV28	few	CASSPPGPMGEKLFF	TGTGCCAGCAGTCCTCCGGGACCTATGGGTGAAAAACTGTTTTTT
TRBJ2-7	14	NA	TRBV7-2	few	CASSLARSEFEQYF	TGTGCCAGCAGCTTAGCGCGGAGCGAATTCGAGCAGTACTTC
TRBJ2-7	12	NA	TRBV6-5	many	CASGGARAEQYF	TGTGCCAGCGGAGGGGCGCGCGCCGAGCAGTACTTC
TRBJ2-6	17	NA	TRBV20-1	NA	CSARPGALNSGANVLTF	TGCAGTGCTAGGCCAGGGGCACTCAACTCTGGGGCCAACGTCCTGACTTTC
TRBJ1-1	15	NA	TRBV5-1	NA	CASSLPARQNTEAFF	TGCGCCAGCAGCTTGCCGGCCAGACAGAACACTGAAGCTTTCTTT